The T cell receptor beta chain described here comes from a study of cytomegalovirus exposure and HLA in healthy donors. General observations from the study: Most TCR beta V segments were productive about 90% or about 30% of the time in an earlier analysis.

For this clone: Its matching antigen is unknown.

Unrecorded immune exposures were likely, despite nominal health at sampling. PCR involved 60 Vbeta and 13 Jbeta primers. This table comes from immunoSEQ multiplex PCR, and its TCRdb copy is limited to in-frame clones, with some not included. The data hold more than 75,000 clones, with about 76% observed a single time. The V gene's germline CDR1 is MNHEY and CDR2 SVGAGI. CDR3 length: 13 amino acids. Trimming pared 10 bases from V and 3 bases from J, leaving 15 bases between. The chain has TRBV6-5 and TRBJ1-1; D gene ambiguous. The clonotype originates from a woman aged 40 to 55 in good health and CMV-seropositive. Sequencing used PBMCs. The CDR3 loop reads CATLTTRDTEAFF. CDR3 DNA: TGTGCCACCTTGACTACCCGGGACACTGAAGCTTTCTTT.